Below are 22 T cell receptor beta chains sequenced from a single sample in a study of blood T cells in healthy people across ages. PCR was performed a second time for roughly 7 to 12 cycles using a sample-barcoded 5' primer and a J-beta primer mix. From the 5' RACE reads, TCRdb called clonotypes with MiXCR, one entry per CDR3 protein. The sample lists just under 750,000 distinct CDR3 sequences; approximately 22% were seen once. Source material: blood. The source of these receptors is a man in his 70s in good health.

The chain links TRBV10-3 to TRBJ2-5, with D perhaps matching TRBD2 (5 bases). The germline V gene encodes CDR1 ENHRY and CDR2 SYGVKD. V was cut by 0 bases and J by 5 bases, with 13 bases left in between. The CDR3 is 15 amino acids. The CDR3 bases are TGTGCCATCAGTGAGTCCGGGGAATCGGGGGAGACCCAGTACTTC. It translates to CAISESGESGETQYF.

This clonotype showed up many times. This rearrangement joins TRBV5-6 to TRBJ2-3; tentative D call: TRBD2 (5 bases). The CDR3 loop spans 14 amino acids. V was cut by 2 bases and J by 2 bases, with 9 bases left in between. Germline CDR1 and CDR2: SGHDT and YYEEEE. The CDR3 is CASSLLGPTDTQYF. CDR3 in DNA: TGTGCCAGCAGCTTACTAGGGCCCACAGATACGCAGTATTTT.

The V and J genes are TRBV5-1 and TRBJ2-6; 7 bases map to TRBD1. J lost 0 bases, V lost 4 bases, and 10 bases had no gene match. This CDR3 region has 18 residues. The germline CDR1 and CDR2 sequences are SGHRS and YFSETQ. DNA for the CDR3: TGCGCCAGCAGCGCCTGGGACAGTTCCCACTCTGGGGCCAACGTCCTGACTTTC. Translated: CASSAWDSSHSGANVLTF.

This chain uses TRBV21-1 with TRBJ2-5; TRBD2 is the table's D call and was not checked against the DNA. The J call is doubtful: the DNA matches TRBJ2-7 better. TRBV21-1 is a documented pseudogene. The CDR3 runs 15 residues. CDR3 sequence: CASSKIGPRDYEQYF. DNA of the CDR3: TGCGCCAGCAGCAAAATTGGCCCTAGGGACTACGAGCAGTACTTC.

This clonotype appeared many times. The V call is TRBV12-3 or TRBV12-4, the J call TRBJ2-3; 11 positions agree with TRBD2. The CDR3 sequence is 16 residues long. The trim removed 6 bases at V and 0 bases at J, leaving 5 bases unmatched. In nucleotides, the CDR3 is TGTGCCAGCAGCCCATTAGCGGGGGGGAGCACAGATACGCAGTATTTT. Translation gives CASSPLAGGSTDTQYF.

V usage is TRBV20-1 and J usage is TRBJ2-1, with unresolved D. Trimming shortened V by 3 bases and J by 7 bases, and 13 bases separated the two germline ends. Per the germline V gene, CDR1 is DFQATT and CDR2 is SNEGSKA (reference sequence). The CDR3 is made up of 13 amino acids. Here the CDR3 reads CSASLGRKNEQFF. The CDR3 DNA reads as TGCAGTGCTAGCTTAGGACGGAAAAATGAGCAGTTCTTC.

V gene TRBV12-3 or TRBV12-4 combines with J gene TRBJ2-5, with D uncertain. The V end lost 1 base, the J end lost 4 bases, and 13 bases lay between the germline ends. This CDR3 is 15 amino acids long. The CDR3 bases are TGTGCCAGCAGTTTAGGAATGGCTAAGATAGAGACCCAGTACTTC. Protein: CASSLGMAKIETQYF.

This clonotype was seen at least ten times. The chain links TRBV2 to TRBJ2-2; D is ambiguous. CDR3 length: 13 amino acids. V lost 6 bases and J 5 bases, leaving 10 bases between the germline ends. Germline V CDR1 and CDR2: SNHLY, FYNNEI. CDR3 sequence (DNA): TGTGCCAGCAGCCGGGCAAGAACCGGGGAGCTGTTTTTT. This gives the protein CASSRARTGELFF.

A few counts support this clonotype. The chain couples TRBV11-2 to TRBJ1-2, with 7 bases lining up with TRBD1. The CDR3 runs to 14 residues. V shed 5 bases, J shed 8 bases, and the junction held 11 bases outside the gene matches. In germline, CDR1 is SGHAT, CDR2 FQNNGV. The CDR3 coding sequence is TGTGCCAGCAGCCCTGACCGGGACAGATGGGGCTACACCTTC. As protein: CASSPDRDRWGYTF. The whole variable domain, filled in from reference TRBV11-2 and TRBJ1-2, reads EAGVAQSPRYKIIEKRQSVAFWCNPISGHATLYWYQQILGQGPKLLIQFQNNGVVDDSQLPKDRFSAERLKGVDSTLKIQPAKLEDSAVYLCASSPDRDRWGYTFGSGTRLTVV.

This clonotype was seen only once. This CDR3 reads CSARVIRDREVAETQYF. The CDR3 region has the DNA TGCAGTGCTAGAGTTATTCGGGACAGGGAGGTCGCGGAGACCCAGTACTTC. This chain links TRBV20-1 with TRBJ2-1; 9 bases align to TRBD1. The DNA end is more similar to TRBJ2-5, so the J call may be wrong. Germline CDR1 and CDR2: DFQATT and SNEGSKA (reference sequence). The CDR3 is 17 amino acids.

Ten or more counts support this clonotype. The chain uses TRBV6-5 and TRBJ2-7, with 7 bases aligning to TRBD1. This CDR3 spans 13 amino acids. J lost 6 bases, V lost 6 bases, and 8 bases had no gene match. Germline CDR1 and CDR2: MNHEY and SVGAGI. The DNA of the CDR3 is TGTGCCAGCAGCCAGACAGGGTCTTCCGAGCAGTACGTC. Amino acid sequence: CASSQTGSSEQYV.

With regard to this clonotype: The junction departs from the called germline gene at one end, perhaps through a read error. The CDR3 DNA reads TGTGCCACCAGCAGATCCGGGACTAGCGATGAGCAGCTCTTC. This encodes CATSRSGTSDEQLF. The V call is TRBV15, the J call TRBJ2-1, with 10 bases lining up with TRBD2. The CDR3 has 14 residues. The germline V gene encodes CDR1 LNHNV and CDR2 YYDKDF (reference sequence).

The chain recombines TRBV12-3 or TRBV12-4 with TRBJ1-2, with 7 bases fitting TRBD1. The J segment lost 5 bases and the V segment lost 5 bases, leaving 14 bases of the junction unmatched. The CDR3 sequence is 16 residues long. The CDR3 bases are TGTGCCAGCAGTCCGCTAGGGACAGCCCTAAAGTATGGCTACACCTTC. Translated, it gives CASSPLGTALKYGYTF.

The rearrangement links TRBV4-1 to TRBJ1-1; no clear D. V was clipped by 1 base and J by 1 base, with 10 bases between them. The CDR3 is 15 amino acids. Per the germline V gene, CDR1 is MGHRA and CDR2 is YSYEKL. The chain's CDR3 is CASSQVIEKNTEAFF. The CDR3 DNA reads as TGCGCCAGCAGCCAAGTGATAGAGAAGAACACTGAAGCTTTCTTT.

This clonotype is a singleton in its sample. This CDR3 is CASRTDSAGAGETQYF. CDR3 nucleotide sequence: TGCGCCAGCAGAACCGATTCGGCGGGGGCAGGAGAGACCCAGTACTTC. The chain is built from TRBV5-1 and TRBJ2-5; a weak D match, TRBD2 (7 bases). From germline, CDR1 is SGHRS and CDR2 YFSETQ. Between the trimmed V and J ends, which lost 5 bases and 4 bases, there was a span of 21 bases. The CDR3 runs 16 residues.

This chain uses TRBV5-1 with TRBJ1-1; D not resolved. V lost 5 bases to trimming and J lost 3 bases, with 11 bases between them. The CDR3 is 13 residues long. Germline loops: CDR1 SGHRS, CDR2 YFSETQ. The chain's CDR3 is CASRQEFDTEAFF. The CDR3 DNA sequence: TGCGCCAGCAGGCAGGAATTCGACACTGAAGCTTTCTTT.

This clonotype was detected a few times. The rearrangement uses TRBV29-1 and TRBJ2-5; 7 positions match TRBD1. With the DNA end fitting TRBJ2-7 better, the J assignment may be wrong. The CDR3 runs to 13 residues. Germline lookup yields CDR1 SQVTM and CDR2 ANQGSEA. The CDR3 sequence: CSVRVGQAYEQYF. The CDR3 coding sequence is TGCAGCGTGAGGGTTGGACAGGCCTACGAGCAGTACTTC.

In nucleotides, the CDR3 is TGCAGTGCTAGTGTTGCGGGGAAGGCTGAAGCTTTCTTT. Protein: CSASVAGKAEAFF. The chain employs TRBV20-1 and TRBJ1-1, with unresolved D. Germline V gene sequence: CDR1 DFQATT, CDR2 SNEGSKA (reference sequence). This CDR3 region has 13 residues. The V end was cut by 3 bases, the J end by 6 bases, with 14 bases between.

Worth noting for this clonotype: Compared with germline, one end of the junction differs, possibly owing to a read error. The gene calls are TRBV18 and TRBJ1-2; D is unclear. Germline V lookup: CDR1 KGHSH, CDR2 LQKENI. CDR3 length: 15 residues. The CDR3 protein is CAGSPLDTSNYGYTF. The CDR3, as DNA: TGTGCCGGCTCACCACTTGACACCTCTAACTATGGCTACACCTTC.

This clonotype was observed a single time. The rearrangement joins TRBV6-6 to TRBJ2-2; tentative D call: TRBD2 (7 bases). Germline V gene lookup returns CDR1 MNHNY and CDR2 SVGAGI (reference sequence). The CDR3 is 18 amino acids. With 0 bases removed from V and 5 bases from J, the gap between germline ends came to 19 bases. CDR3 nucleotide sequence: TGTGCCAGCAGTTACTCGAAGGGGGGGGCGCTGGGAACCGGGGAGCTGTTTTTT. It translates to CASSYSKGGALGTGELFF.

This clonotype was seen only a few times. V gene TRBV29-1 combines with J gene TRBJ1-1; 10 bases align to TRBD1. Looked up from germline, CDR1 is SQVTM and CDR2 is ANQGSEA. The CDR3 extends over 14 amino acids. J gave up 2 bases and V 7 bases, and 7 bases lay outside the gene matches. In DNA form, the CDR3 reads TGCAGCGAGGTTATGACAGGGGGCAACACTGAAGCTTTCTTT. Its translation is CSEVMTGGNTEAFF.

This clonotype was seen a few times. The chain employs TRBV9 and TRBJ1-5, with TRBD1 as a possible D gene (5 bases). The length of the CDR3 is 15 residues. CDR1 SGDLS and CDR2 YYNGEE come from the germline V gene. With 0 bases removed from V and 5 bases from J, the gap between germline ends came to 12 bases. CDR3 bases: TGTGCCAGCAGCGTAGGGGCCGAGGGGCATCAGCCCCAGCATTTT. This gives the protein CASSVGAEGHQPQHF.